This TCR beta chain was retrieved from a study of T cell changes during pregnancy in multiple sclerosis. There are 17 residues in the CDR3. Trimming cost V 0 bases and J 1 base; bases outside gene matches: 3. Germline values: CDR1 SGHNT, CDR2 YYREEE (reference sequence). TCRdb keeps only in-frame clones here, not all; method: immunoSEQ multiplex PCR. The data show about 39,000 clones, 94% seen once. The V gene is TRBV5-4, the J gene TRBJ2-5; 13 bases are a match to TRBD2. Sequences were derived from CD4+ T cells from peripheral blood mononuclear cells, sampled after pregnancy. The source is a female donor with multiple sclerosis, enrolled in a pregnancy study. As DNA, the CDR3 is TGTGCCAGCAGCTTGGGACTAGCGGGGGGAACCCAAGAGACCCAGTACTTC. Translated: CASSLGLAGGTQETQYF.